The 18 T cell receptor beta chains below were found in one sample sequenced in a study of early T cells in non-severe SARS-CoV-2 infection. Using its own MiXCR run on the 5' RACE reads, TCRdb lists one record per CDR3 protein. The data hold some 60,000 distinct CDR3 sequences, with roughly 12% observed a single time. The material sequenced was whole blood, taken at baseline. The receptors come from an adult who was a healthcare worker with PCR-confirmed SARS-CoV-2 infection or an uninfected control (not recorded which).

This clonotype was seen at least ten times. The CDR3 reads CASSLTYNEQFF. CDR3 nucleotides: TGTGCCAGCAGCCTCACATACAATGAGCAGTTCTTC. V gene TRBV12-3 or TRBV12-4 combines with J gene TRBJ2-1; unclear D gene. This CDR3 is built from 12 residues. The V end was cut by 6 bases, the J end by 4 bases, with 7 bases between.

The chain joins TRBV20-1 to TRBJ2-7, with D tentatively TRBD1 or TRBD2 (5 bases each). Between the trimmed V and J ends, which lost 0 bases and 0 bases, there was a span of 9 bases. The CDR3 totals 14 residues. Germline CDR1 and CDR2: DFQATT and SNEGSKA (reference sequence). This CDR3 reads CSARDGAGSYEQYF. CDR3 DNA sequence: TGCAGTGCTAGAGACGGGGCCGGCTCCTACGAGCAGTACTTC.

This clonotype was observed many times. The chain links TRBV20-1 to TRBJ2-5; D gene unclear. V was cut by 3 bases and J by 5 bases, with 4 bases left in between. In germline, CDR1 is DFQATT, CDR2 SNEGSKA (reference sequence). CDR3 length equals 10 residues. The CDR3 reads CSASKETQYF. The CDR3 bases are TGCAGTGCTAGTAAGGAGACCCAGTACTTC.

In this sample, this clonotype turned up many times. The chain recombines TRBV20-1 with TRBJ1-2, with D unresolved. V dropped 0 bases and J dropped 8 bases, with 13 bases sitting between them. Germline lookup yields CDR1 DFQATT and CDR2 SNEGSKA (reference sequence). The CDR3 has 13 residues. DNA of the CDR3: TGCAGTGCTAGAGATCACGGCGTCCAAGGCTACACCTTC. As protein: CSARDHGVQGYTF.

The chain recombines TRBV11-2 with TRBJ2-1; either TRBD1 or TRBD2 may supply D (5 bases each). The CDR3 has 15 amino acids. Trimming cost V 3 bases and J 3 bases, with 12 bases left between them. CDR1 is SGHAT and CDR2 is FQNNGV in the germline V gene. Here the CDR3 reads CASSLGTPHYNEQFF. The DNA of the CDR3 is TGTGCCAGCAGCTTGGGGACCCCACACTACAATGAGCAGTTCTTC.

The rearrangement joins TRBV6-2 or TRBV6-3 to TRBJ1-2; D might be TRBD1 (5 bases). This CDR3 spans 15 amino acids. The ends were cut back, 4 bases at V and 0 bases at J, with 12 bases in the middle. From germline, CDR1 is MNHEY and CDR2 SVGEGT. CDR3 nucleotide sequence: TGTGCCAGCAGTTCCCCGGGACTAGCTAACTATGGCTACACCTTC. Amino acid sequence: CASSSPGLANYGYTF.

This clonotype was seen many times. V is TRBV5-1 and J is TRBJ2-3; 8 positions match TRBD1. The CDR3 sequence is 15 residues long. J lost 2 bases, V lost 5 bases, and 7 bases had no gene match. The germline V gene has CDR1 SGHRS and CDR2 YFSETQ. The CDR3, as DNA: TGCGCCAGCAGTCCGACAGGGGCGGACACAGATACGCAGTATTTT. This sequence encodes CASSPTGADTDTQYF.

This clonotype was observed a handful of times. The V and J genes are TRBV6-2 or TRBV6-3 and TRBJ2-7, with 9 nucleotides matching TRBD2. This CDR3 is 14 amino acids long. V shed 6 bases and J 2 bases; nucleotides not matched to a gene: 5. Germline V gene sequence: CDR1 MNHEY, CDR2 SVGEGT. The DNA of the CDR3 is TGTGCCAGCAGCCCCGGGACTAGCACCTACGAGCAGTACTTC. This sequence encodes CASSPGTSTYEQYF.

CDR3 loop: CASSQTGRGQTDTQYF. CDR3 DNA: TGTGCCAGCAGCCAGACGGGCAGGGGCCAAACAGATACGCAGTATTTT. This chain joins TRBV3-1 and TRBJ2-3; possible D gene TRBD1, 6 bases. The V end was cut by 3 bases, the J end by 3 bases, with 16 bases between. The CDR3 extends over 16 amino acids. Germline V lookup: CDR1 LGHDT, CDR2 YNNKEL (reference sequence).

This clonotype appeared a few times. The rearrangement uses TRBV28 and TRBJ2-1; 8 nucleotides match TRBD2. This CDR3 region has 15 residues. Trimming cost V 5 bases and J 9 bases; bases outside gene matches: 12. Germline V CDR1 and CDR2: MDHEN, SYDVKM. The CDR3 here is CASSTGTSRGVEQFF. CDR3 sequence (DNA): TGTGCCAGCAGTACCGGGACTAGTCGCGGCGTTGAGCAGTTCTTC.

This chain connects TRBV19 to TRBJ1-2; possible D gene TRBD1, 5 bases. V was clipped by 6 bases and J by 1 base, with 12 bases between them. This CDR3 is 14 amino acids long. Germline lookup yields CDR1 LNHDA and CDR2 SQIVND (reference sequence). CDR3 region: CASRTPGINYGYTF. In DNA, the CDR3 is TGTGCCAGTAGAACCCCAGGGATTAACTATGGCTACACCTTC.

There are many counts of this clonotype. The CDR3 sequence: CASSLSTSTYEQYF. The DNA for the CDR3 is TGTGCCAGCAGCTTAAGTACCTCGACCTACGAGCAGTACTTC. The chain is built from TRBV7-9 and TRBJ2-7; D gene unclear. V lost 2 bases, J lost 2 bases, and 10 bases lay in between. CDR1 and CDR2 from the germline V gene are SEHNR and FQNEAQ (reference sequence). CDR3 size: 14 residues.

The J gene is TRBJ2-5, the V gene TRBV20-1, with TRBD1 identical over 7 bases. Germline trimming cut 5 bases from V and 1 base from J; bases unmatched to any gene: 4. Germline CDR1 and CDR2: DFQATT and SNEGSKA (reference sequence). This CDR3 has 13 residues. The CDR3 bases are TGCAGTGCTCCGACAGGGACCCAAGAGACCCAGTACTTC. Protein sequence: CSAPTGTQETQYF.

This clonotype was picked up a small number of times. CDR3 amino acids: CATGRDRGGEQFF. In nucleotides, the CDR3 is TGTGCTACTGGGAGAGACAGAGGGGGTGAGCAGTTCTTC. The rearrangement joins TRBV28 to TRBJ2-1, with a weak D call TRBD1 (6 bases). Germline V gene sequence: CDR1 MDHEN, CDR2 SYDVKM. The CDR3 is made up of 13 amino acids. The entire variable domain, with the rest obtained from reference TRBV28 and TRBJ2-1, is as follows: DVKVTQSSRYLVKRTGEKVFLECVQDMDHENMFWYRQDPGLGLRLIYFSYDVKMKEKGDIPEGYSVSREKKERFSLILESASTNQTSMYLCATGRDRGGEQFFGPGTRLTVL.

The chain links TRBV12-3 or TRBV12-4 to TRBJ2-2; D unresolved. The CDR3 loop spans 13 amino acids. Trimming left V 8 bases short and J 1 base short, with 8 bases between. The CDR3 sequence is CASFWGNTGELFF. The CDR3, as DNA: TGTGCCAGCTTCTGGGGGAACACCGGGGAGCTGTTTTTT.

The CDR3 nucleotides are TGTGCCAGCAGCTTACGGGGAGACAAGCCCCAGCATTTT. Protein: CASSLRGDKPQHF. The chain couples TRBV11-2 to TRBJ1-5, with no clear D. Germline CDR1 reads SGHAT; CDR2 reads FQNNGV. V dropped 2 bases and J dropped 8 bases, with 10 bases sitting between them. The CDR3 runs to 13 residues.

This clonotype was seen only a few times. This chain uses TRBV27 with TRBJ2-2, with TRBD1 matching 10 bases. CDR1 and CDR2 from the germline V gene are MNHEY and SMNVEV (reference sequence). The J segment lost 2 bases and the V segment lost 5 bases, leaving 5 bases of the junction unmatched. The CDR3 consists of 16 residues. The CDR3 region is CASSPGTGVNTGELFF. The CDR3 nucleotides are TGTGCCAGCAGTCCTGGGACAGGGGTAAACACCGGGGAGCTGTTTTTT.

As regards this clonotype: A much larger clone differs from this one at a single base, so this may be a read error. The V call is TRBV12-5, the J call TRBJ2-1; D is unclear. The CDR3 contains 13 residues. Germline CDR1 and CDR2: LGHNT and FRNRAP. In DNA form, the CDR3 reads TGTGCTAGTGGCCCAAAGTTAGACAATGTGCAGTTCTTC. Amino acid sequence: CASGPKLDNVQFF.